The next 16 T cell receptor beta chains were all read from a single sample in a study of blood T cell repertoires in COVID-19. Measured with immunoSEQ multiplex PCR; TCRdb has only the in-frame clones, and not every one. Here the sample spans about 250,000 clones, approximately 85% being singletons. Specimen: PBMCs or T cells enriched from blood (not recorded which). The receptors stem from a woman in her 50s with acute COVID-19.

This clone turned up a few times. This chain uses TRBV6-5 with TRBJ1-5; a weak D match, TRBD1 (5 bases). This CDR3 region has 13 residues. Germline V CDR1 and CDR2: MNHEY, SVGAGI. The V end lost 2 bases, the J end lost 5 bases, and 7 bases lay between the germline ends. The DNA for the CDR3 is TGTGCCAGCAGTTACGACAGATATCAGCCCCAGCATTTT. It specifies CASSYDRYQPQHF.

The V call is TRBV4-3, the J call TRBJ1-1, with D possibly TRBD1 on 6 matching bases. V was trimmed by 1 base and J by 4 bases, leaving 13 bases between them. In germline, CDR1 is LGHNA, CDR2 YSLEER. The CDR3 consists of 15 residues. In DNA, the CDR3 is TGCGCCAGCAGCCAAGGGAGCACAGGGTTCACTGAAGCTTTCTTT. Amino acids: CASSQGSTGFTEAFF.

V and J are TRBV6-2 or TRBV6-3 and TRBJ1-4, with D possibly TRBD1 on 6 matching bases. The germline gives CDR1 MNHEY, CDR2 SVGEGT. The CDR3 sequence is 14 residues long. The germline V and J ends were trimmed by 6 bases and 10 bases, with 18 bases remaining between them. Here the CDR3 reads CASSPTGNPPKLFF. Here the CDR3 DNA reads TGTGCCAGCAGCCCTACAGGGAATCCTCCAAAACTGTTTTTT.

The chain employs TRBV29-1 and TRBJ2-3; 7 bases agree with TRBD2. The V segment lost 3 bases and the J segment 0 bases; nucleotides outside the gene matches: 3. The CDR3 has 14 residues. Germline V lookup: CDR1 SQVTM, CDR2 ANQGSEA. Written as DNA, the CDR3 is TGCAGCGTTGACAGCGGGGCTAGCACAGATACGCAGTATTTT. Translation gives CSVDSGASTDTQYF.

This clone was detected many times. This chain connects TRBV6-5 to TRBJ1-2, with no clear D. The CDR3 length is 14 residues. The germline gives CDR1 MNHEY, CDR2 SVGAGI. Trimming stripped 4 bases from V and 4 bases from J, with 13 bases between. The CDR3 coding sequence is TGTGCCAGCAGTTCTCCCACTGATGGCTATGGCTACACCTTC. As protein: CASSSPTDGYGYTF.

This clone showed up just a few times. The chain employs TRBV10-2 and TRBJ1-2; 7 bases line up with TRBD1. The junction had 7 bases not matched to a gene; V was cut back by 3 bases and J by 6 bases. Germline loops: CDR1 WSHSY, CDR2 SAAADI. The CDR3 runs 14 residues. The CDR3 bases are TGCGCCAGCAGTGACCGACAGGGTCGGGATGGCTACACCTTC. Protein product: CASSDRQGRDGYTF.

The chain links TRBV30 to TRBJ1-5; 9 nucleotides line up with TRBD1. The CDR3 is made up of 15 amino acids. Looked up from germline, CDR1 is GTSNPN and CDR2 is SVGIG (reference sequence). J gave up 1 base and V 4 bases, and 5 bases lay outside the gene matches. The CDR3, as DNA: TGTGCCTGGACCCTGGGACAGGGAAGCAATCAGCCCCAGCATTTT. Protein sequence: CAWTLGQGSNQPQHF.

As DNA, the CDR3 is TGTGCCAGCAGGTCCCTAACAGGAAATCAGCCCCAGCATTTT. Translation: CASRSLTGNQPQHF. The gene calls are TRBV7-2 and TRBJ1-5, with D perhaps matching TRBD1 (5 bases). CDR1 is SGHTA and CDR2 is FQGNSA in the germline V gene. The CDR3 consists of 14 residues. The V gene lost 6 bases and the J gene lost 4 bases, with 13 bases spanning the gap.

The genes are TRBV3-1 (or the pseudogene TRBV3-2) and TRBJ1-2; D is undetermined. V was pared by 3 bases and J by 4 bases, with 21 bases between. The CDR3 sequence is 17 residues long. The V gene's germline CDR1 is LGHDT and CDR2 YNNKEL (reference sequence). The CDR3 DNA reads TGTGCCAGCAGCCACCTGCTAGGAGGTCCTGCCTCCTATGGCTACACCTTC. This encodes CASSHLLGGPASYGYTF.

The chain employs TRBV18 and TRBJ2-3, with D possibly TRBD2 on 6 matching bases. Germline V gene data show CDR1 as KGHSH and CDR2 as LQKENI. The CDR3 is 16 residues long. V lost 4 bases, J lost 0 bases, and 14 bases lay in between. The CDR3 region is CASSRTTGISTDTQYF. CDR3 in DNA: TGTGCCAGCTCACGGACTACTGGAATTAGCACAGATACGCAGTATTTT.

The genes are TRBV4-2 and TRBJ1-2; D gene uncertain. With 0 bases removed from V and 2 bases from J, the gap between germline ends came to 7 bases. The germline gives CDR1 LGHNA, CDR2 YNFKEQ. This CDR3 contains 14 residues. The CDR3 sequence is CASSQDSGNYGYTF. Here the CDR3 DNA reads TGTGCCAGCAGCCAAGATTCAGGAAACTATGGCTACACCTTC.

This clone appeared a few times. The J gene is TRBJ2-7, the V gene TRBV7-8; TRBD2 agrees at 14 bases. Germline V gene data show CDR1 as SGHVS and CDR2 as FQNEAQ. The trim removed 3 bases at V and 0 bases at J, leaving 7 bases unmatched. This CDR3 comprises 18 residues. CDR3 sequence: CASSLGTSGGFHSYEQYF. As DNA, the CDR3 is TGTGCCAGCAGCTTGGGGACTAGCGGGGGCTTTCACTCCTACGAGCAGTACTTC. Full variable domain (remainder filled in from reference TRBV7-8 and TRBJ2-7): GAGVSQSPRYKVAKRGQDVALRCDPISGHVSLFWYQQALGQGPEFLTYFQNEAQLDKSGLPSDRFFAERPEGSVSTLKIQRTQQEDSAVYLCASSLGTSGGFHSYEQYFGPGTRLTVT.

This sequence joins TRBV30 and TRBJ2-7, with 8 bases that match TRBD2. CDR3 length: 13 amino acids. Germline V gene sequence: CDR1 GTSNPN, CDR2 SVGIG (reference sequence). Trimming removed 8 bases from V and 0 bases from J; junction bases left unmatched: 6. CDR3 in amino acids: CAGRGTSSYEQYF. CDR3 in DNA: TGTGCCGGGCGGGGGACTAGCTCCTACGAGCAGTACTTC.

In nucleotides, the CDR3 is TGTGCCAGCAGCCAAGAGGGAGGGACGGGAAATCAGCCCCAGCATTTT. This translates into CASSQEGGTGNQPQHF. The V and J genes are TRBV3-1 (or the pseudogene TRBV3-2) and TRBJ1-5, with D possibly TRBD1 on 5 matching bases. From germline, CDR1 is LGHDT and CDR2 YNNKEL (reference sequence). CDR3 length: 16 residues. V shed 0 bases and J shed 4 bases, with 13 bases lying between them.

This chain joins TRBV20-1 and TRBJ1-5; D is unresolved. This CDR3 spans 14 amino acids. The germline V gene has CDR1 DFQATT and CDR2 SNEGSKA (reference sequence). Trimming pared 3 bases from V and 6 bases from J, leaving 15 bases between. The CDR3 protein is CSASGGFGLQPQHF. Written as DNA, the CDR3 is TGCAGTGCTAGTGGCGGGTTTGGGCTTCAGCCCCAGCATTTT.

The DNA for the CDR3 is TGTGCCAGCAGTTTTCATGGGGCCAACGTCCTGACTTTC. It translates to CASSFHGANVLTF. This chain connects TRBV27 to TRBJ2-6; D uncertain. The V end was cut by 3 bases, the J end by 3 bases, with 3 bases between. From germline, CDR1 is MNHEY and CDR2 SMNVEV (reference sequence). CDR3 length equals 13 residues.